These 27 T cell receptor beta chains were sequenced from one sample in a study of T-cell memory formation after mild COVID-19. TCRdb fed the 5' RACE reads into MiXCR, producing one record per CDR3 protein. The table includes approximately 290,000 distinct CDR3 sequences, approximately 19% detected once. Specimen: PBMCs or a T cell subset sorted from them (not recorded which). These receptors were obtained from a man in his late teens or twenties who had mild COVID-19 (a few samples of this study predate the infection). Cell type and time point are not known.

This chain links TRBV14 with TRBJ1-2, with a possible D match to TRBD1 (6 bases). The CDR3 runs to 15 residues. The germline V gene has CDR1 SGHDN and CDR2 FVKESK. With 1 base removed from V and 0 bases from J, the gap between germline ends came to 9 bases. CDR3 sequence: CASSQGQVANYGYTF. In DNA form, the CDR3 reads TGTGCCAGCAGCCAAGGACAGGTAGCTAACTATGGCTACACCTTC.

This sequence joins TRBV7-2 and TRBJ2-3; D remains unclear. The CDR3 has 16 residues. The germline V and J ends were trimmed by 1 base and 0 bases, with 11 bases remaining between them. Germline loops: CDR1 SGHTA, CDR2 FQGNSA. This chain's CDR3 is CASSLVLPTSTDTQYF. In DNA form, the CDR3 reads TGTGCCAGCAGCTTAGTTCTACCAACTAGCACAGATACGCAGTATTTT.

The chain joins TRBV11-3 to TRBJ2-2, with a tentative D call TRBD1 (5 bases). The V end was cut by 2 bases, the J end by 5 bases, with 15 bases between. Germline CDR1 reads SGHNT; CDR2 reads YENEEA. The length of the CDR3 is 16 residues. CDR3 nucleotides: TGTGCCAGCAGCTTATGGGCCACATCAGGGACCGGGGAGCTGTTTTTT. Protein: CASSLWATSGTGELFF.

J is TRBJ1-3 and V is TRBV29-1; a possible D gene is TRBD1 (5 bases). V was trimmed by 4 bases and J by 2 bases, leaving 21 bases between them. CDR3 length: 17 amino acids. CDR1 is SQVTM, CDR2 ANQGSEA, per germline. The CDR3 here is CSVAASGWGRAGNTIYF. As DNA, the CDR3 is TGCAGCGTTGCCGCCTCGGGATGGGGCAGGGCTGGAAACACCATATATTTT.

At least ten counts were recorded for this clonotype. The chain links TRBV4-3 to TRBJ2-3; either TRBD1 or TRBD2 may fit D (5 bases each). Germline loops: CDR1 LGHNA, CDR2 YSLEER. This CDR3 region has 15 residues. Trimming took off 3 bases at V and 4 bases at J, with 14 bases between the two ends. The CDR3 reads CASSQRGRGADTQYF. The CDR3 bases are TGCGCCAGCAGCCAGAGGGGTAGAGGGGCAGATACGCAGTATTTT.

This clonotype has just a few counts. The chain recombines TRBV6-5 with TRBJ2-1; 9 bases match TRBD2. CDR1 MNHEY and CDR2 SVGAGI come from the germline V gene. The CDR3 extends over 15 amino acids. V lost 6 bases and J lost 4; bases outside the gene matches: 7. CDR3 coding DNA: TGTGCCAGCAGCCCAAGCGGGGGGTCTTACAATGAGCAGTTCTTC. This translates into CASSPSGGSYNEQFF.

This clonotype was counted a few times. The rearrangement uses TRBV10-3 and TRBJ1-5; D is ambiguous. Trimming cost V 0 bases and J 1 base, with 10 bases left between them. In germline, CDR1 is ENHRY, CDR2 SYGVKD. The length of the CDR3 is 16 residues. The CDR3 region is CAISESPAGSNQPQHF. The CDR3 DNA sequence: TGTGCCATCAGTGAGTCCCCCGCGGGAAGCAATCAGCCCCAGCATTTT.

The J gene is TRBJ2-5, the V gene TRBV9; D is ambiguous. Germline lookup yields CDR1 SGDLS and CDR2 YYNGEE. CDR3 length: 14 residues. V lost 0 bases and J 0 bases, leaving 6 bases between the germline ends. CDR3 protein: CASSVVSNQETQYF. The CDR3 DNA follows: TGTGCCAGCAGCGTAGTTAGCAACCAAGAGACCCAGTACTTC.

This clonotype was picked up many times. V is TRBV3-1 and J is TRBJ2-2; D is ambiguous. The CDR3 runs 12 residues. With 1 base removed from V and 6 bases from J, the gap between germline ends came to 3 bases. CDR1 and CDR2 from the germline V gene are LGHDT and YNNKEL (reference sequence). The CDR3, as DNA: TGTGCCAGCAGCCAAGGGCCCGGGGAGCTGTTTTTT. Protein: CASSQGPGELFF.

This clonotype turned up a few times. The chain recombines TRBV2 with TRBJ2-2; D is undetermined. Germline CDR1 and CDR2: SNHLY and FYNNEI. This CDR3 region has 13 residues. Trimming took 0 bases from V and 5 from J, leaving 4 bases between them. The CDR3 nucleotides are TGTGCCAGCAGTGAAGCGGCTACCGGGGAGCTGTTTTTT. Protein sequence: CASSEAATGELFF.

This clonotype was seen at least ten times. The chain couples TRBV5-1 to TRBJ2-5, with D perhaps matching TRBD1 (6 bases). Trimming left V 3 bases short and J 5 bases short, with 11 bases between. Germline CDR1 reads SGHRS; CDR2 reads YFSETQ. The CDR3 runs 13 residues. The CDR3 here is CASSSPGEETQYF. DNA of the CDR3: TGCGCCAGCAGCTCTCCAGGGGAGGAGACCCAGTACTTC.

This clonotype was counted once. J is TRBJ2-7 and V is TRBV7-9; possibly TRBD2 for D (7 bases). Germline V gene data show CDR1 as SEHNR and CDR2 as FQNEAQ (reference sequence). The CDR3 is 15 amino acids. V was shortened by 8 bases and J by 0 bases, with 17 bases between the two germline ends. This CDR3 reads CASRGGGGASYEQYF. CDR3 nucleotide sequence: TGTGCCAGCCGTGGGGGCGGGGGCGCCTCCTACGAGCAGTACTTC.

This clonotype appeared a few times. The CDR3 here is CSARDVSSGELFF. As DNA, the CDR3 is TGCAGTGCTAGGGATGTCAGTTCCGGGGAGCTGTTTTTT. V gene TRBV20-1 combines with J gene TRBJ2-2; no reliable D call. From germline, CDR1 is DFQATT and CDR2 SNEGSKA (reference sequence). Trimming pared 3 bases from V and 6 bases from J, leaving 11 bases between. The CDR3 is made up of 13 amino acids.

The chain uses TRBV7-9 and TRBJ1-2; unclear D gene. Looked up from germline, CDR1 is SEHNR and CDR2 is FQNEAQ (reference sequence). The germline V and J ends were trimmed by 5 bases and 2 bases, with 15 bases remaining between them. The CDR3 consists of 15 residues. Here the CDR3 reads CASSQLRGSNYGYTF. CDR3 coding DNA: TGTGCCAGCAGCCAGCTTAGAGGATCCAACTATGGCTACACCTTC.

This clonotype was found a few times. The CDR3 protein is CASSLGPIAGPETQYF. For the CDR3, the DNA is TGTGCCAGCAGCTTGGGCCCCATCGCGGGTCCAGAGACCCAGTACTTC. This chain links TRBV7-2 with TRBJ2-5; possible D gene TRBD2, 5 bases. V was pared by 3 bases and J by 4 bases, with 18 bases between. CDR1 is SGHTA, CDR2 FQGNSA, per germline. The CDR3 has 16 amino acids.

A few counts support this clonotype. This chain joins TRBV29-1 and TRBJ1-2, with TRBD1 as a possible D gene (5 bases). In germline, CDR1 is SQVTM, CDR2 ANQGSEA. Between the trimmed V and J ends, which lost 2 bases and 3 bases, there was a span of 10 bases. This CDR3 is built from 13 residues. CDR3 coding DNA: TGCAGCGTTGAATCGACAGACTACTATGGCTACACCTTC. It is translated as CSVESTDYYGYTF.

This clonotype was seen more than once but under ten times. This sequence joins TRBV7-2 and TRBJ2-7; either TRBD1 or TRBD2 may fit D (5 bases each). V was clipped by 7 bases and J by 0 bases, with 13 bases between them. The CDR3 covers 14 residues. Per the germline V gene, CDR1 is SGHTA and CDR2 is FQGNSA. The CDR3 loop reads CASTPWDLSYEQYF. The CDR3 nucleotides read TGTGCCAGCACCCCCTGGGACCTCTCCTACGAGCAGTACTTC.

This clonotype was found a few times. This rearrangement joins TRBV9 to TRBJ2-1; D is possibly TRBD1 (6 bases). CDR1 SGDLS and CDR2 YYNGEE come from the germline V gene. The germline V and J ends were trimmed by 0 bases and 4 bases, with 11 bases remaining between them. This CDR3 has 15 amino acids. The CDR3 reads CASSVEGTPYNEQFF. The CDR3 DNA sequence: TGTGCCAGCAGCGTAGAAGGGACACCTTACAATGAGCAGTTCTTC.

V and J are TRBV5-1 and TRBJ2-2; 10 bases line up with TRBD2. This CDR3 region has 16 residues. Losses at the gene ends were 5 bases for V and 5 bases for J; bases not matched to a gene: 9. Germline CDR1 SGHRS, CDR2 YFSETQ. The CDR3 DNA reads as TGCGCCAGCAGTCCACAGCTAGCGGGGGCGACCGGGGAGCTGTTTTTT. Its translation: CASSPQLAGATGELFF. Based on the CDR3 plus reference TRBV5-1 and TRBJ2-2, the full variable domain is KAGVTQTPRYLIKTRGQQVTLSCSPISGHRSVSWYQQTPGQGLQFLFEYFSETQRNKGNFPGRFSGRQFSNSRSEMNVSTLELGDSALYLCASSPQLAGATGELFFGEGSRLTVL.

The chain couples TRBV7-9 to TRBJ1-5, with D unclear. The CDR3 runs 14 residues. V lost 1 base and J 7 bases, leaving 11 bases between the germline ends. Germline lookup yields CDR1 SEHNR and CDR2 FQNEAQ (reference sequence). Here the CDR3 DNA reads TGTGCCAGCAGCTTAGTGGGGTCGCGGCAGCCCCAGCATTTT. It encodes CASSLVGSRQPQHF.

At least ten counts were recorded for this clonotype. This chain joins TRBV5-1 and TRBJ2-3; D may correspond to TRBD1 or TRBD2 (5 bases each). Germline CDR1 and CDR2: SGHRS and YFSETQ. The V end lost 4 bases, the J end lost 7 bases, and 19 bases lay between the germline ends. This CDR3 is 15 amino acids long. Here the CDR3 reads CASSTGTPGRNTQYF. CDR3 bases: TGCGCCAGCAGCACCGGGACGCCGGGCAGGAATACGCAGTATTTT.

This clonotype has more than one count but fewer than ten. This sequence joins TRBV20-1 and TRBJ2-3; TRBD2 matches at 11 bases. The length of the CDR3 is 15 residues. With 5 bases clipped from V and 0 bases from J, the junction kept 4 bases outside the gene matches. Germline values: CDR1 DFQATT, CDR2 SNEGSKA (reference sequence). The CDR3 DNA reads as TGCAGTGCTCGGACTAGCGGGTCTAGCACAGATACGCAGTATTTT. Protein: CSARTSGSSTDTQYF.

V is TRBV18 and J is TRBJ1-1; no firm D call. V was shortened by 5 bases and J by 0 bases, with 13 bases between the two germline ends. The CDR3 runs to 15 residues. Looked up from germline, CDR1 is KGHSH and CDR2 is LQKENI. CDR3 DNA sequence: TGTGCCAGCTCATCCACCGGCAGACTGAACACTGAAGCTTTCTTT. Residues: CASSSTGRLNTEAFF.

This clonotype was counted only a few times. The rearrangement links TRBV27 to TRBJ1-1; D is possibly TRBD1 (5 bases). The CDR3 sequence is 14 residues long. From germline, CDR1 is MNHEY and CDR2 SMNVEV (reference sequence). V was pared by 2 bases and J by 4 bases, with 11 bases between. The DNA for the CDR3 is TGTGCCAGCAGTTTAGGAGGGGCTAGCACTGAAGCTTTCTTT. Encoded protein: CASSLGGASTEAFF.

The chain has TRBV12-3 or TRBV12-4 and TRBJ1-3; D is unclear. Trimming took off 6 bases at V and 1 base at J, with 10 bases between the two ends. CDR3 length: 14 amino acids. The CDR3: CASRSAGSGNTIYF. In nucleotides, the CDR3 is TGTGCCAGCAGGAGCGCTGGGTCTGGAAACACCATATATTTT.

This clonotype has more than one count but fewer than ten. The rearrangement uses TRBV7-3 and TRBJ2-6; 8 positions agree with TRBD1. J gave up 0 bases and V 4 bases, and 5 bases lay outside the gene matches. CDR1 is SGHTA and CDR2 is FQGTGA in the germline V gene. This CDR3 contains 17 residues. This CDR3 reads CASSSGQGGSGANVLTF. In DNA, the CDR3 is TGTGCCAGCAGCTCTGGACAGGGCGGCTCTGGGGCCAACGTCCTGACTTTC. The full variable domain, in which reference TRBV7-3 and TRBJ2-6 provide the parts outside the CDR3, is GAGVSQTPSNKVTEKGKYVELRCDPISGHTALYWYRQSLGQGPEFLIYFQGTGAADDSGLPNDRFFAVRPEGSVSTLKIQRTERGDSAVYLCASSSGQGGSGANVLTFGAGSRLTVL.

This clonotype has only a few counts. This chain's CDR3 is CASRPGQGEEKLFF. The CDR3 DNA reads TGCGCCAGCAGACCGGGACAGGGGGAGGAAAAACTGTTTTTT. The chain uses TRBV5-1 and TRBJ1-4, with TRBD1 matching over 11 bases. V gave up 5 bases and J gave up 8 bases; unmatched junction bases: 5. The CDR3 consists of 14 residues. Germline CDR1 SGHRS, CDR2 YFSETQ.